Below, 31 T cell receptor beta chains from the same sample are listed, as sequenced in a study of T cells in Graves' hyperthyroidism and ophthalmopathy. Amplified regions were TCR beta CDR3 sequences from RNA transcripts. The HTBI set primed first-round TCR CDR3 RT-PCR. TCRdb re-called the multiplex PCR reads through MiXCR, storing one row per CDR3 protein. Among 500,000 to 600,000 distinct CDR3 sequences, 15% to 20% were seen once, and the ten largest hold approximately 48%. Sequenced material: blood. These receptors were taken from a man aged 35-49 years with Graves' ophthalmopathy.

This clonotype was observed many times. The chain employs TRBV7-2 and TRBJ1-6, with D uncertain. V was pared by 1 base and J by 9 bases, with 7 bases between. The CDR3 runs to 13 residues. Germline CDR1 is SGHTA and CDR2 is FQGNSA. The CDR3 reads CASSLGGGSPLHF. DNA of the CDR3: TGTGCCAGCAGCTTAGGAGGTGGTTCACCCCTCCACTTT.

This clonotype was recorded a few times. A much larger clone is a single base away; this may be a read error. This chain links TRBV27 with TRBJ2-7; perhaps D is TRBD1 or TRBD2 (6 bases each). Germline values: CDR1 MNHEY, CDR2 SMNVEV (reference sequence). The CDR3 has 14 residues. V was pared by 3 bases and J by 5 bases, with 14 bases between. The CDR3 loop reads CASSFGGPRNEQYF. DNA for the CDR3: TGTGCCAGCAGTTTTGGGGGGCCGAGGAACGAGCAGTACTTC.

This chain uses TRBV13 with TRBJ2-2; maybe TRBD1 (6 bases). V shed 5 bases and J shed 1 base, with 14 bases lying between them. Germline V gene lookup returns CDR1 PRHDT and CDR2 FYEKMQ (reference sequence). The CDR3 spans 16 residues. CDR3 sequence (DNA): TGTGCCAGCAGCCGCCGGACAGCTCTGAACACCGGGGAGCTGTTTTTT. Amino acid sequence: CASSRRTALNTGELFF. Complete variable domain (other parts from reference TRBV13 and TRBJ2-2): AAGVIQSPRHLIKEKRETATLKCYPIPRHDTVYWYQQGPGQDPQFLISFYEKMQSDKGSIPDRFSAQQFSDYHSELNMSSLELGDSALYFCASSRRTALNTGELFFGEGSRLTVL.

On this clonotype itself: This may arise from a read error, as a much more abundant clone is one base away. The genes are TRBV6-2 or TRBV6-3 and TRBJ2-1; TRBD1 matches 7 bases. The V and J ends lost 6 bases and 3 bases, in that order; junction bases with no gene match: 11. CDR3 length: 16 residues. Germline V lookup: CDR1 MNHEY, CDR2 SVGEGT. The CDR3 reads CASSPTQTGLYNEQFF. The CDR3 nucleotides are TGTGCCAGCAGCCCAACACAGACAGGGCTCTACAATGAGCAGTTCTTC.

Regarding this clonotype: This could be a read error, since a much larger clone is one nucleotide away. CDR3 residues: CASSRAGERTDTQYF. The DNA of the CDR3 is TGCGCCAGCAGCCGAGCGGGAGAACGCACAGATACGCAGTATTTT. This sequence joins TRBV5-1 and TRBJ2-3; 8 nucleotides agree with TRBD2. Trimming took 4 bases from V and 1 from J; bases not matched to a gene: 5. Germline-derived CDR1 and CDR2 are SGHRS and YFSETQ. The CDR3 extends over 15 amino acids.

The J gene is TRBJ2-1, the V gene TRBV7-9; 8 bases are a match to TRBD2. Germline-derived CDR1 and CDR2 are SEHNR and FQNEAQ (reference sequence). J was trimmed by 8 bases and V by 6 bases; bases with no gene match: 6. The CDR3 runs 13 residues. CDR3 region: CASSSGVGDEQFF. Here the CDR3 DNA reads TGTGCCAGCAGTAGCGGGGTGGGAGATGAGCAGTTCTTC.

The chain carries TRBV13 and TRBJ1-1; D might be TRBD1 (5 bases). The CDR3 totals 16 residues. Germline assignment: CDR1 PRHDT and CDR2 FYEKMQ (reference sequence). The V end was cut by 6 bases, the J end by 0 bases, with 17 bases between. CDR3 DNA: TGTGCCAGCAGTATCCCCGGGGGGGACCTGAACACTGAAGCTTTCTTT. It translates to CASSIPGGDLNTEAFF.

Comments on this clonotype: Being one base from a much bigger clone, this may be a read error. The genes are TRBV12-3 or TRBV12-4 and TRBJ2-5; D gene ambiguous. The CDR3 runs 11 residues. CDR3 residues: CAGSSLETQYF. DNA of the CDR3: TGTGCCGGCAGTTCCTTGGAGACCCAGTACTTC.

This clonotype was seen only a few times. The chain has TRBV6-1 and TRBJ1-5; D perhaps matches TRBD1 (5 bases). The CDR3 sequence is 13 residues long. The V gene's germline CDR1 is MNHNS and CDR2 SASEGT. V lost 4 bases and J lost 6, with 10 bases in between. CDR3 protein: CASSGGVGQPQHF. In DNA form, the CDR3 reads TGTGCCAGCAGTGGAGGGGTCGGTCAGCCCCAGCATTTT.

This chain uses TRBV12-3 or TRBV12-4 with TRBJ1-3; D gene uncertain. This CDR3 has 16 amino acids. V was cut by 8 bases and J by 0 bases, with 17 bases left in between. The CDR3 region is CASGPGTGYSGNTIYF. In DNA, the CDR3 is TGTGCCAGCGGGCCCGGAACGGGATACTCTGGAAACACCATATATTTT.

Regarding this clonotype: A much larger clone lies a single base off, so this may be a read error. The chain recombines TRBV2 with TRBJ2-3; D may be TRBD2 (5 bases). Trimming left V 4 bases short and J 6 bases short, with 14 bases between. The CDR3 totals 14 residues. CDR1 and CDR2 from the germline V gene are SNHLY and FYNNEI. The chain's CDR3 is CASSVQLGRDTQYF. The CDR3 bases are TGTGCCAGCAGTGTACAACTAGGAAGGGATACGCAGTATTTT.

The chain links TRBV6-4 to TRBJ2-1; D call uncertain. In germline, CDR1 is MRHNA, CDR2 SNTAGT. The CDR3 spans 12 residues. Trimming cost V 6 bases and J 8 bases, with 11 bases left between them. CDR3 DNA sequence: TGTGCCAGCAGGCCAGTTGTGGATGAGCAGTTCTTC. Translated, it gives CASRPVVDEQFF.

The chain couples TRBV28 to TRBJ1-2, with TRBD1 as a possible D gene (6 bases). The germline CDR1 and CDR2 sequences are MDHEN and SYDVKM. V was shortened by 7 bases and J by 0 bases, with 15 bases between the two germline ends. The CDR3 length is 15 residues. This chain's CDR3 is CASTRGGLSNYGYTF. The CDR3 DNA sequence: TGTGCCAGCACCCGAGGGGGGTTATCTAACTATGGCTACACCTTC.

This clonotype occurred many times. The rearrangement uses TRBV5-1 and TRBJ2-1, with D tentatively TRBD1 (5 bases). Germline V gene data show CDR1 as SGHRS and CDR2 as YFSETQ. CDR3 size: 15 residues. Trimming removed 1 base from V and 3 bases from J, with 11 bases in between. The CDR3: CASSLTGDSYNEQFF. As DNA, the CDR3 is TGCGCCAGCAGCTTGACAGGAGATAGCTACAATGAGCAGTTCTTC.

This clonotype was detected only a few times. The chain has TRBV28 and TRBJ2-2; TRBD2 agrees at 12 bases. J lost 5 bases, V lost 6 bases, and 7 bases had no gene match. Germline V gives CDR1 MDHEN, CDR2 SYDVKM. This CDR3 is 16 amino acids long. The CDR3 DNA is TGTGCCAGCAGCCTTTCTAGCGGGAGGGTGACCGGGGAGCTGTTTTTT. Translating it yields CASSLSSGRVTGELFF.

This rearrangement joins TRBV6-1 to TRBJ2-1, with 8 bases identical to TRBD2. CDR1 is MNHNS and CDR2 is SASEGT in the germline V gene. The CDR3 consists of 16 residues. The V segment lost 6 bases and the J segment 0 bases; nucleotides outside the gene matches: 7. CDR3 nucleotide sequence: TGTGCCAGCAGAACCGGGACTAGGGTCTCCTACAATGAGCAGTTCTTC. Translating it yields CASRTGTRVSYNEQFF.

This clonotype was recorded a few times. CDR3 DNA: TGTGCCACCAGCAGAGCGGGGAGGGGAGTTCAAGAGACCCAGTACTTC. Its protein is CATSRAGRGVQETQYF. This chain connects TRBV15 to TRBJ2-5; 7 nucleotides match TRBD2. J lost 2 bases, V lost 1 base, and 7 bases had no gene match. This CDR3 comprises 16 residues. Germline V lookup: CDR1 LNHNV, CDR2 YYDKDF (reference sequence).

This clonotype has more than one count but fewer than ten. This sequence joins TRBV7-2 and TRBJ2-1; the match to TRBD2 covers 8 bases. Germline trimming cut 1 base from V and 0 bases from J; bases unmatched to any gene: 5. Germline V CDR1 and CDR2: SGHTA, FQGNSA. The CDR3 has 17 residues. This CDR3 is CASSLVAGRGSYNEQFF. CDR3 DNA sequence: TGTGCCAGCAGCTTAGTAGCGGGGCGGGGCTCCTACAATGAGCAGTTCTTC.

This clonotype was detected a few times. V usage is TRBV3-1 and J usage is TRBJ2-1; 9 nucleotides line up with TRBD2. The CDR3 is 16 residues long. After removal of 4 bases from V and 3 bases from J, the junction contained 7 bases not matched to a gene. Germline V lookup: CDR1 LGHDT, CDR2 YNNKEL (reference sequence). The CDR3 DNA sequence: TGTGCCAGCAGCCTTTCTAGCGGGGTGATCTACAATGAGCAGTTCTTC. This sequence encodes CASSLSSGVIYNEQFF.

This clonotype was seen a handful of times. The chain recombines TRBV12-3 or TRBV12-4 with TRBJ2-1; D gene ambiguous. Trimming left V 5 bases short and J 7 bases short, with 12 bases between. The CDR3 is 13 residues long. CDR3 DNA: TGTGCCAGCAGTCCACAAAAGGTGAATGAGCAGTTCTTC. This gives the protein CASSPQKVNEQFF.

The chain has TRBV5-5 and TRBJ2-7, with D perhaps given as TRBD1 or TRBD2 (5 bases each). The CDR3 extends over 17 amino acids. V gave up 3 bases and J gave up 3 bases, with 22 bases separating them. Germline CDR1 and CDR2: SGHKS and YYEKEE (reference sequence). The DNA for the CDR3 is TGTGCCAGCAGCTCGAGGGGTATGGGGGTACGGGACTACGAGCAGTACTTC. It specifies CASSSRGMGVRDYEQYF.

The table lists this clonotype with many counts. This chain links TRBV7-9 with TRBJ1-5; 8 bases agree with TRBD1. The CDR3 consists of 17 residues. CDR1 is SEHNR and CDR2 is FQNEAQ in the germline V gene (reference sequence). The trim removed 5 bases at V and 4 bases at J, leaving 13 bases unmatched. CDR3 in amino acids: CASSPNPLQGGNQPQHF. CDR3 bases: TGTGCCAGCAGCCCAAACCCTTTACAGGGGGGAAATCAGCCCCAGCATTTT.

Ten or more counts support this clonotype. One end of the junction fails to match germline, which may point to a read error. The rearrangement uses TRBV7-7 and TRBJ2-2; 10 positions agree with TRBD2. Germline-derived CDR1 and CDR2 are SSHAT and FNYEAQ (reference sequence). The CDR3 runs 19 residues. The CDR3, as DNA: TGTGCTAGCAGCTTAGAGGTGGTAGCGGGAGGTTCGAACACCGGGGAGCTGTTTTTT. Its translation is CASSLEVVAGGSNTGELFF.

This clonotype has a count of ten or more. The genes are TRBV27 and TRBJ2-1; D perhaps matches TRBD2 (5 bases). The CDR3 totals 15 residues. V lost 6 bases and J lost 0, with 12 bases in between. The germline gives CDR1 MNHEY, CDR2 SMNVEV (reference sequence). CDR3 coding DNA: TGTGCCAGCAGCCGCACTCGGGACTCCTACAATGAGCAGTTCTTC. This codes for CASSRTRDSYNEQFF.

This clonotype was detected a few times. This chain connects TRBV30 to TRBJ2-1, with D possibly matching TRBD1 (6 bases). V was cut by 5 bases and J by 0 bases, with 17 bases left in between. This CDR3 has 16 amino acids. Germline V CDR1 and CDR2: GTSNPN, SVGIG (reference sequence). The CDR3 region has the DNA TGTGCCTGGGACCAACAACAGGGAAGCTCCTACAATGAGCAGTTCTTC. It yields the protein CAWDQQQGSSYNEQFF.

The gene calls are TRBV25-1 and TRBJ2-3; TRBD2 aligns across 8 bases. After removal of 5 bases from V and 2 bases from J, the junction contained 12 bases not matched to a gene. This CDR3 has 17 residues. Germline V gene data show CDR1 as MGHDK and CDR2 as SYGVNS. For the CDR3, the DNA is TGTGCCAGCAGTCAAAGAATAGCGGGACCCCTCACAGATACGCAGTATTTT. Protein product: CASSQRIAGPLTDTQYF.

This clonotype was seen more than once but under ten times. The chain is built from TRBV7-9 and TRBJ2-3, with 8 bases that match TRBD2. V was pared by 5 bases and J by 5 bases, with 9 bases of the junction left unmatched. The CDR3 is made up of 15 amino acids. CDR1 SEHNR and CDR2 FQNEAQ come from the germline V gene (reference sequence). CDR3 loop: CASSDSGMELDTQYF. Here the CDR3 DNA reads TGTGCCAGCAGCGATAGCGGGATGGAGTTAGATACGCAGTATTTT. Combining the CDR3 with reference TRBV7-9 and TRBJ2-3 gives the whole variable domain DTGVSQNPRHKITKRGQNVTFRCDPISEHNRLYWYRQTLGQGPEFLTYFQNEAQLEKSRLLSDRFSAERPKGSFSTLEIQRTEQGDSAMYLCASSDSGMELDTQYFGPGTRLTVL.

On this clonotype itself: A single base separates this from a much larger clone, so it may be a read error. The chain links TRBV7-2 to TRBJ1-1, with 7 bases identical to TRBD1. Germline V gives CDR1 SGHTA, CDR2 FQGNSA. CDR3 length: 13 amino acids. DNA for the CDR3: TGTGCCAGCGGCTTAGACAGGGAAACTGAAGCTTTCTTT. It codes for CASGLDRETEAFF.

This clonotype was observed at least ten times. V gene TRBV2 combines with J gene TRBJ1-5; D perhaps matches TRBD1 (5 bases). This CDR3 region has 13 residues. CDR1 SNHLY and CDR2 FYNNEI come from the germline V gene. Trimming cost V 7 bases and J 7 bases, with 14 bases left between them. The CDR3 reads CASTLGGEQPQHF. The CDR3 nucleotides are TGTGCCAGCACTTTGGGAGGGGAACAGCCCCAGCATTTT. Based on the CDR3 plus reference TRBV2 and TRBJ1-5, the full variable domain is EPEVTQTPSHQVTQMGQEVILRCVPISNHLYFYWYRQILGQKVEFLVSFYNNEISEKSEIFDDQFSVERPDGSNFTLKIRSTKLEDSAMYFCASTLGGEQPQHFGDGTRLSIL.

This clonotype was recorded a few times. The CDR3 nucleotides are TGTGCCAGCAGCCCCGGGACTAGCGGGAGCCGTCTCACAGATACGCAGTATTTT. Its translation: CASSPGTSGSRLTDTQYF. This sequence joins TRBV7-9 and TRBJ2-3, with 14 bases fitting TRBD2. The trim removed 5 bases at V and 2 bases at J, leaving 9 bases unmatched. Germline loops: CDR1 SEHNR, CDR2 FQNEAQ (reference sequence). This CDR3 has 18 amino acids.

This clonotype was detected ten times or more. The chain links TRBV12-3 or TRBV12-4 to TRBJ2-1, with 7 bases fitting TRBD2. V shed 6 bases, J shed 4 bases, and the junction held 12 bases outside the gene matches. CDR3 length: 16 residues. CDR3 residues: CASRTRGRGVYNEQFF. For the CDR3, the DNA is TGTGCCAGCAGGACCCGGGGGAGGGGCGTATACAATGAGCAGTTCTTC.